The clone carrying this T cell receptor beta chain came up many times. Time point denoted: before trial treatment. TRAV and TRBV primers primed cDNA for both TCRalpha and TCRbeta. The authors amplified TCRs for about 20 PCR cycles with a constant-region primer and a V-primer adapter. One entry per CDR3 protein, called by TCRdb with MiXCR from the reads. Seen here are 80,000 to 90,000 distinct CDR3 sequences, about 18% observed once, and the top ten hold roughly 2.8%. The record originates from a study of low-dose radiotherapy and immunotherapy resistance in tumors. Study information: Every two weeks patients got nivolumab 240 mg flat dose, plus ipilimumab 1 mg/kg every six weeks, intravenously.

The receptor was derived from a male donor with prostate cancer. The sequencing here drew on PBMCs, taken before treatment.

The CDR3 spells CASSPTGIDEQYF. CDR3 in DNA: TGTGCCAGCAGTCCGACAGGGATCGACGAGCAGTACTTC. The V and J genes are TRBV12-3 or TRBV12-4 and TRBJ2-7; TRBD1 matches 7 bases. J lost 5 bases, V lost 5 bases, and 6 bases had no gene match. This CDR3 comprises 13 residues.